These 25 T cell receptor beta chains came from one sample sequenced in a study of blood T cell repertoires in COVID-19. Measured with immunoSEQ multiplex PCR; TCRdb has only the in-frame clones, and not every one. Among about 160,000 clones listed, approximately 81% were seen once. The sample was PBMCs or T cells enriched from blood (not recorded which). The source of these receptors is a man aged 60 to 75 who had recovered from COVID-19.

The chain employs TRBV5-1 and TRBJ1-3; D is possibly TRBD1 (6 bases). The V gene lost 2 bases and the J gene lost 0 bases, with 6 bases spanning the gap. Germline CDR1 reads SGHRS; CDR2 reads YFSETQ. The CDR3 loop spans 14 amino acids. Here the CDR3 reads CASSLQGSGNTIYF. Written as DNA, the CDR3 is TGCGCCAGCAGCTTACAGGGCTCTGGAAACACCATATATTTT.

The V call is TRBV4-1, the J call TRBJ1-1, with D unclear. Trimming shortened V by 8 bases and J by 1 base, and 17 bases separated the two germline ends. CDR1 is MGHRA and CDR2 is YSYEKL in the germline V gene. This CDR3 spans 15 amino acids. The CDR3 sequence is CASGGGLNGNTEAFF. CDR3 DNA: TGCGCCAGCGGAGGTGGTCTAAATGGGAACACTGAAGCTTTCTTT.

The V and J genes are TRBV7-2 and TRBJ2-3; D possibly corresponds to TRBD2 (5 bases). This CDR3 is 15 amino acids long. CDR1 SGHTA and CDR2 FQGNSA come from the germline V gene. V was shortened by 4 bases and J by 0 bases, with 11 bases between the two germline ends. CDR3 sequence reads: CASSSETRSTDTQYF. The DNA of the CDR3 is TGTGCCAGCAGCTCTGAAACTAGGAGCACAGATACGCAGTATTTT.

The chain carries TRBV2 and TRBJ1-5; D is uncertain. In germline, CDR1 is SNHLY, CDR2 FYNNEI. Between the trimmed V and J ends, which lost 4 bases and 1 base, there was a span of 17 bases. The CDR3 loop spans 17 amino acids. The CDR3 DNA sequence: TGTGCCAGCAGTGCTCTCGCGGGAGGCGGGAGCAATCAGCCCCAGCATTTT. It codes for CASSALAGGGSNQPQHF.

This clone has ten or more counts. The chain carries TRBV10-2 and TRBJ2-7, with TRBD1 matching over 10 bases. The CDR3 is 13 amino acids. Unmatched junction bases numbered 1, after V lost 4 bases and J lost 4 bases. CDR1 and CDR2 from the germline V gene are WSHSY and SAAADI. The CDR3 spells CASSGDRGYEQYF. As DNA, the CDR3 is TGCGCCAGCAGTGGGGACAGGGGATACGAGCAGTACTTC.

The chain is built from TRBV28 and TRBJ2-2; D is undetermined. This CDR3 is built from 15 residues. Between the trimmed V and J ends, which lost 2 bases and 4 bases, there was a span of 11 bases. The germline gives CDR1 MDHEN, CDR2 SYDVKM. The CDR3 DNA sequence: TGTGCCAGCAGTTTAGAAGACATAACCACCGGGGAGCTGTTTTTT. It is translated as CASSLEDITTGELFF.

The chain links TRBV29-1 to TRBJ2-4, with TRBD1 matching over 9 bases. The length of the CDR3 is 12 residues. From germline, CDR1 is SQVTM and CDR2 ANQGSEA. V was pared by 7 bases and J by 5 bases, with 3 bases of the junction left unmatched. As DNA, the CDR3 is TGCAGCGGGGGACAGGGCCAAAACATTCAGTACTTC. The encoded protein is CSGGQGQNIQYF.

V and J are TRBV7-8 and TRBJ1-1; 7 nucleotides align to TRBD1. The CDR3 loop spans 13 amino acids. The V and J ends lost 5 bases and 1 base, in that order; junction bases with no gene match: 1. From germline, CDR1 is SGHVS and CDR2 FQNEAQ. Written as DNA, the CDR3 is TGTGCCAGCAGCCGGGACAGGAACACTGAAGCTTTCTTT. It specifies CASSRDRNTEAFF.

The J gene is TRBJ2-2, the V gene TRBV2; TRBD2 matches 11 bases. Germline-derived CDR1 and CDR2 are SNHLY and FYNNEI. This CDR3 region has 19 residues. J lost 8 bases, V lost 3 bases, and 17 bases had no gene match. CDR3 region: CASSDNPRRLAGGTGELFF. CDR3 nucleotides: TGTGCCAGCAGTGATAACCCCCGGAGGCTAGCGGGGGGAACGGGGGAGCTGTTTTTT.

This sequence joins TRBV5-1 and TRBJ1-3; possibly TRBD1 for D (5 bases). The CDR3 contains 15 residues. Per the germline V gene, CDR1 is SGHRS and CDR2 is YFSETQ. V gave up 4 bases and J gave up 0 bases, with 11 bases separating them. CDR3 residues: CASSEDSPSGNTIYF. CDR3 coding DNA: TGCGCCAGCAGCGAAGACAGTCCCTCTGGAAACACCATATATTTT. Complete variable domain (other parts from reference TRBV5-1 and TRBJ1-3): KAGVTQTPRYLIKTRGQQVTLSCSPISGHRSVSWYQQTPGQGLQFLFEYFSETQRNKGNFPGRFSGRQFSNSRSEMNVSTLELGDSALYLCASSEDSPSGNTIYFGEGSWLTVV.

The rearrangement joins TRBV30 to TRBJ1-1; 8 nucleotides agree with TRBD1. Germline-derived CDR1 and CDR2 are GTSNPN and SVGIG (reference sequence). V gave up 4 bases and J gave up 3 bases; unmatched junction bases: 1. This CDR3 spans 12 amino acids. The CDR3, as DNA: TGTGCCTGGAACAGGGGGTACACTGAAGCTTTCTTT. Protein sequence: CAWNRGYTEAFF.

This chain links TRBV7-8 with TRBJ1-2; 9 bases agree with TRBD1. The ends lost 1 base at V and 0 bases at J; junction bases unmatched: 3. This CDR3 region has 16 residues. Germline assignment: CDR1 SGHVS and CDR2 FQNEAQ. The CDR3 DNA reads as TGTGCCAGCAGCTTAGGGGACAGGGCCGCTAACTATGGCTACACCTTC. This encodes CASSLGDRAANYGYTF.

The chain carries TRBV5-1 and TRBJ1-2, with TRBD1 identical over 7 bases. This CDR3 region has 14 residues. Per germline, CDR1 SGHRS and CDR2 YFSETQ. V was pared by 3 bases and J by 4 bases, with 6 bases of the junction left unmatched. CDR3 region: CASSSGTATYGYTF. CDR3 sequence (DNA): TGCGCCAGCAGCTCTGGGACAGCGACCTATGGCTACACCTTC.

The chain has TRBV3-1 (or the pseudogene TRBV3-2) and TRBJ2-5; tentative D call: TRBD1 (6 bases). In germline, CDR1 is LGHDT, CDR2 YNNKEL (reference sequence). Trimming left V 4 bases short and J 5 bases short, with 17 bases between. The CDR3 has 15 amino acids. In DNA form, the CDR3 reads TGTGCCAGCAGCCGGGGGAACAGGGCCGGGGAGACCCAGTACTTC. Protein sequence: CASSRGNRAGETQYF.

The V call is TRBV28, the J call TRBJ1-5; D unclear. Deletions cut 3 bases from V and 5 bases from J, with 5 bases between. The CDR3 contains 12 residues. Looked up from germline, CDR1 is MDHEN and CDR2 is SYDVKM. The CDR3 region has the DNA TGTGCCAGCAGTTTCGAGGATCAGCCCCAGCATTTT. Residues: CASSFEDQPQHF.

This clone was observed many times. The rearrangement uses TRBV3-1 (or the pseudogene TRBV3-2) and TRBJ1-1, with D tentatively TRBD1 (6 bases). Looked up from germline, CDR1 is LGHDT and CDR2 is YNNKEL (reference sequence). The CDR3 contains 15 residues. The ends were cut back, 5 bases at V and 10 bases at J, with 23 bases in the middle. The CDR3 nucleotides read TGTGCCAGCAGCTTAGGGACAAGTCCTCTCTTGGCAGCTTTCTTT. Amino acid sequence: CASSLGTSPLLAAFF.

The V call is TRBV3-1 (or the pseudogene TRBV3-2), the J call TRBJ2-7; possible D gene TRBD2, 6 bases. Trimming took 1 base from V and 2 from J, leaving 12 bases between them. The CDR3 has 15 amino acids. Germline V gives CDR1 LGHDT, CDR2 YNNKEL (reference sequence). CDR3 nucleotides: TGTGCCAGCAGCCAAGGGATCGGGAGAACCTACGAGCAGTACTTC. It yields the protein CASSQGIGRTYEQYF.

The chain employs TRBV7-2 and TRBJ2-7; 7 positions agree with TRBD2. CDR1 SGHTA and CDR2 FQGNSA come from the germline V gene. V lost 5 bases to trimming and J lost 4 bases; unmatched junction nucleotides: 14. The CDR3 has 16 amino acids. The CDR3 region has the DNA TGTGCCAGCAGCCGGGTGGGCGGGAGAACAATATACGAGCAGTACTTC. Its translation is CASSRVGGRTIYEQYF.

The chain recombines TRBV7-9 with TRBJ2-7; no clear D gene. The germline V gene has CDR1 SEHNR and CDR2 FQNEAQ (reference sequence). The CDR3 is 13 residues long. The V end was cut by 2 bases, the J end by 10 bases, with 15 bases between. As DNA, the CDR3 is TGTGCCAGCAGCTTAACCACCGACTCACCTCAGTACTTC. The encoded protein is CASSLTTDSPQYF.

The gene calls are TRBV27 and TRBJ1-5; TRBD1 might be the D (5 bases). The CDR3 contains 14 residues. Trimming removed 4 bases at V and 3 bases at J, with 10 bases between. Germline V gene sequence: CDR1 MNHEY, CDR2 SMNVEV (reference sequence). For the CDR3, the DNA is TGTGCCAGCAGTTCGGGACTTCTCAATCAGCCCCAGCATTTT. Translated, it gives CASSSGLLNQPQHF.

The chain is built from TRBV7-3 and TRBJ2-1, with TRBD2 matching over 11 bases. Germline V gene lookup returns CDR1 SGHTA and CDR2 FQGTGA. The CDR3 loop spans 15 amino acids. The V segment lost 1 base and the J segment 5 bases; nucleotides outside the gene matches: 1. CDR3 in amino acids: CASSLRLAGNNEQFF. CDR3 in DNA: TGTGCCAGCAGCTTAAGACTAGCGGGGAACAATGAGCAGTTCTTC.

This clone was recorded once. The chain employs TRBV28 and TRBJ1-2; possibly TRBD1 for D (5 bases). The V and J ends lost 4 bases and 6 bases respectively, with 12 bases between them. CDR3 length: 13 residues. Germline V gene sequence: CDR1 MDHEN, CDR2 SYDVKM. CDR3 sequence: CASSSPGSDGYTF. DNA of the CDR3: TGTGCCAGCAGTTCCCCAGGGTCAGATGGCTACACCTTC.

Of note for this clone: Additional DNA sequences in this sample encode the identical CDR3. The chain is built from TRBV12-3 or TRBV12-4 and TRBJ1-2; TRBD1 matches 8 bases. After removal of 5 bases from V and 7 bases from J, the junction contained 3 bases not matched to a gene. The CDR3 is 12 residues long. The CDR3 here is CASSPGQAGYTF. The CDR3 DNA is TGTGCCAGCAGTCCGGGACAGGCTGGCTACACCTTC.

The CDR3 DNA follows: TGTGCCAGCAGCTTAAGGTCTAGCGGGAGGGCGTGGAATGAGCAGTTCTTC. It codes for CASSLRSSGRAWNEQFF. The chain couples TRBV7-3 to TRBJ2-1, with 12 nucleotides matching TRBD2. Per germline, CDR1 SGHTA and CDR2 FQGTGA. V dropped 1 base and J dropped 7; count of bases not matched to a gene: 8. The CDR3 has 17 residues.

The rearrangement uses TRBV28 and TRBJ1-1; D is possibly TRBD1 (6 bases). This CDR3 comprises 13 residues. Trimming took off 2 bases at V and 8 bases at J, with 12 bases between the two ends. Germline CDR1 and CDR2: MDHEN and SYDVKM. The CDR3, as DNA: TGTGCCAGCAGTTTACATAGAGGGACAGAAGCTTTCTTT. The encoded protein is CASSLHRGTEAFF.